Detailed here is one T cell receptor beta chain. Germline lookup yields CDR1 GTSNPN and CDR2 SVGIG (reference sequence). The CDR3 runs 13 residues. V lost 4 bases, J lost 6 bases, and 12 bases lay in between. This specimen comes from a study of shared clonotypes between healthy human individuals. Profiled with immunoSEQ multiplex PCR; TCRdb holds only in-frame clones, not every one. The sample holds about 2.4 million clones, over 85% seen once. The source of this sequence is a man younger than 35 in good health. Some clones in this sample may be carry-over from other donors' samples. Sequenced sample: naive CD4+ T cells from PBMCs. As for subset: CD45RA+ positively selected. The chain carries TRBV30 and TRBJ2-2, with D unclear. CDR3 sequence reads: CAWKFVWAGELFF. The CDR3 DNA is TGTGCCTGGAAATTCGTTTGGGCCGGGGAGCTGTTTTTT.